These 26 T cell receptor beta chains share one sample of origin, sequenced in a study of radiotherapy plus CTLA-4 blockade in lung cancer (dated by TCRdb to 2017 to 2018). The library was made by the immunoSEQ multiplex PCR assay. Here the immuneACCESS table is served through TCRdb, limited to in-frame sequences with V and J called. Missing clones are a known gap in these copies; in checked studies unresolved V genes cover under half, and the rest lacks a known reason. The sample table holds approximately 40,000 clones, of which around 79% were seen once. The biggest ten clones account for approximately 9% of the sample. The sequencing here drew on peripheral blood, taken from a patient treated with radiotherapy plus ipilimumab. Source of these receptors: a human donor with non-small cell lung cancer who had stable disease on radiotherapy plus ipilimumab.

CDR3 residues: CASSTSGTNYGYTF. Here the CDR3 DNA reads TGTGCCAGTAGTACCTCCGGGACCAACTATGGCTACACCTTC. The chain joins TRBV19 to TRBJ1-2; possible D gene TRBD1, 5 bases. The CDR3 spans 14 residues. Germline assignment: CDR1 LNHDA and CDR2 SQIVND (reference sequence). Trimming removed 4 bases at V and 2 bases at J, with 11 bases between.

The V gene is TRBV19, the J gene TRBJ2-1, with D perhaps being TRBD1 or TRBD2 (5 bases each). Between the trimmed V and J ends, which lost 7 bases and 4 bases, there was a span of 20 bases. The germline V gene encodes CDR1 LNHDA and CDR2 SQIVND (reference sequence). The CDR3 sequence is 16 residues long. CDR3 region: CASTLTAGTPYNEQFF. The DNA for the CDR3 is TGTGCCAGTACCCTCACGGCCGGGACCCCTTACAATGAGCAGTTCTTC.

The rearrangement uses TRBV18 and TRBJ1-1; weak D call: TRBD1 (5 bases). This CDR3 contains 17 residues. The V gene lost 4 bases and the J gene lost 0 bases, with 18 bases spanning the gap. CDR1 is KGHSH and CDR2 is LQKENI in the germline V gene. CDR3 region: CASSLGGGATMNTEAFF. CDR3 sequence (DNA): TGTGCCAGCTCACTGGGAGGAGGGGCCACTATGAACACTGAAGCTTTCTTT.

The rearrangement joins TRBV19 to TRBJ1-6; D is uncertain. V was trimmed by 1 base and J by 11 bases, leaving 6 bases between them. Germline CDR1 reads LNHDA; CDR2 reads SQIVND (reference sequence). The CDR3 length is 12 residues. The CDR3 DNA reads TGTGCCAGTAGTATAGCGGCCGCACCCCTCCACTTT. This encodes CASSIAAAPLHF.

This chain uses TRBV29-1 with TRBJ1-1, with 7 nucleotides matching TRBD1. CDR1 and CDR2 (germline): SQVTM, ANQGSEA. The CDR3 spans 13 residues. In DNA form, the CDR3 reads TGCAACGTCCCGGGACAGCTGAACACTGAAGCTTTCTTT. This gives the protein CNVPGQLNTEAFF.

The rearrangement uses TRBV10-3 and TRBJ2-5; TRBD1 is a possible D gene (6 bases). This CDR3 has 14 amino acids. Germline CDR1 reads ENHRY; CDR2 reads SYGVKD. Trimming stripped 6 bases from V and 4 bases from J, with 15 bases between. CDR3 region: CAISSGQGGETQYF. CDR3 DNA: TGTGCCATCAGCTCGGGACAAGGGGGAGAGACCCAGTACTTC.

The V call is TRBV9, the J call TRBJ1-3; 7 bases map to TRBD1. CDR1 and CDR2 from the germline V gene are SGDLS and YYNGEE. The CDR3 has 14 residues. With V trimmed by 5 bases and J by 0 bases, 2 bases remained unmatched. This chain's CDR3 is CASRTGSSGNTIYF. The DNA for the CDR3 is TGTGCCAGCAGGACAGGGTCCTCTGGAAACACCATATATTTT.

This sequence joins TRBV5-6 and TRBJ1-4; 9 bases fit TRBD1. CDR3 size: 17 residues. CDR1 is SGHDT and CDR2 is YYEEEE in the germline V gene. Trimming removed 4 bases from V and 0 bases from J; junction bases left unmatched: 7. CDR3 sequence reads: CASSVRQGVATNEKLFF. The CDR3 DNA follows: TGTGCCAGCAGCGTCCGACAGGGGGTTGCAACTAATGAAAAACTGTTTTTT.

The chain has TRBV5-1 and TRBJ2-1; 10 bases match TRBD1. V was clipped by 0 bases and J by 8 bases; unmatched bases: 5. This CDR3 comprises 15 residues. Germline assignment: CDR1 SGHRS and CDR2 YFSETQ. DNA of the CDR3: TGCGCCAGCAGCTTGGAGGGACAGGGGATCGATGAGCAGTTCTTC. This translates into CASSLEGQGIDEQFF.

CDR3 in DNA: TGTGCCAGCCTGGGACAGGGGGCCCAGAAACTGTTTTTT. Translating gives CASLGQGAQKLFF. The rearrangement uses TRBV2 and TRBJ1-4; 12 bases align to TRBD1. Germline CDR1 is SNHLY and CDR2 is FYNNEI. This CDR3 region has 13 residues. The ends lost 8 bases at V and 11 bases at J; junction bases unmatched: 6. Full variable domain (remainder filled in from reference TRBV2 and TRBJ1-4): EPEVTQTPSHQVTQMGQEVILRCVPISNHLYFYWYRQILGQKVEFLVSFYNNEISEKSEIFDDQFSVERPDGSNFTLKIRSTKLEDSAMYFCASLGQGAQKLFFGSGTQLSVL.

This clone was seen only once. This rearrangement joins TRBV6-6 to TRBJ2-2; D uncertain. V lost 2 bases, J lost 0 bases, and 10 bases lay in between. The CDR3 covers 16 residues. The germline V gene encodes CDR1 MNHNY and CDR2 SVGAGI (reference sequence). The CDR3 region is CASSYGQLANTGELFF. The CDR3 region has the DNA TGTGCCAGCAGTTACGGGCAGCTCGCGAACACCGGGGAGCTGTTTTTT.

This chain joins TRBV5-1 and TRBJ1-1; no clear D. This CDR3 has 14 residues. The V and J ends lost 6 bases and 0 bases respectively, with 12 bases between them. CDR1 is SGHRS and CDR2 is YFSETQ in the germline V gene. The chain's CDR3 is CASNERPLNTEAFF. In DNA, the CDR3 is TGCGCCAGCAACGAGCGTCCGCTGAACACTGAAGCTTTCTTT.

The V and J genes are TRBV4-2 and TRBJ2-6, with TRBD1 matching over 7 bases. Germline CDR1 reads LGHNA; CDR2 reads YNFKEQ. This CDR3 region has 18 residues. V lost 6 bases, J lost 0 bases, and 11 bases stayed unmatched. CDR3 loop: CASRKTGTVFSGANVLTF. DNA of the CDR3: TGTGCCAGCAGGAAAACCGGGACAGTCTTCTCTGGGGCCAACGTCCTGACTTTC.

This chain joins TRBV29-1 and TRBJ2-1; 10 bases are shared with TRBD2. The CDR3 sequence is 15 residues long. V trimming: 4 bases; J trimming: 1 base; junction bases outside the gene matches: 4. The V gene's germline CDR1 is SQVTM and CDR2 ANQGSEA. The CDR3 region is CSVGSAGGSYNEQFF. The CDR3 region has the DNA TGCAGCGTTGGCTCAGCGGGGGGGTCCTACAATGAGCAGTTCTTC.

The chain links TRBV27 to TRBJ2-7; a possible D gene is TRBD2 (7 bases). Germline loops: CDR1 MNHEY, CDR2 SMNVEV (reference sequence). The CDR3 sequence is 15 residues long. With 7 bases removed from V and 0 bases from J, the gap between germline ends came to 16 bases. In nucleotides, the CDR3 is TGTGCCAGCACCACCGAGGGGGGGGCCTCCTACGAGCAGTACTTC. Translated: CASTTEGGASYEQYF.

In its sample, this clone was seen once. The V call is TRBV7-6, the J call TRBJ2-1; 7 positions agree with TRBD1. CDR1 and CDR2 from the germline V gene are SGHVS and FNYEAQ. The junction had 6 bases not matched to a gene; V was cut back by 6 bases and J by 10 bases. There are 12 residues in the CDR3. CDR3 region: CASSGVTGEQFF. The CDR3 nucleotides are TGTGCCAGCAGTGGGGTGACAGGGGAGCAGTTCTTC. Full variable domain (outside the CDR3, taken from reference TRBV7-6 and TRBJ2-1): GAGVSQSPRYKVTKRGQDVALRCDPISGHVSLYWYRQALGQGPEFLTYFNYEAQQDKSGLPNDRFSAERPEGSISTLTIQRTEQRDSAMYRCASSGVTGEQFFGPGTRLTVL.

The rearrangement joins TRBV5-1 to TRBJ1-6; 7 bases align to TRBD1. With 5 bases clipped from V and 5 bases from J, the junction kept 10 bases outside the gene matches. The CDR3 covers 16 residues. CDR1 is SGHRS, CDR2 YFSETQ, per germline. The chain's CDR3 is CASRDNRGINNSPLHF. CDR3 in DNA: TGCGCCAGCAGGGATAACAGGGGAATCAATAATTCACCCCTCCACTTT.

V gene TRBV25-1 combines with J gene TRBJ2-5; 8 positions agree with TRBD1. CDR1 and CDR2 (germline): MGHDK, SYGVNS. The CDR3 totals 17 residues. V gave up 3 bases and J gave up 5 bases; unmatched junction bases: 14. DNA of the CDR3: TGTGCCAGCAGTGAGCCGTTTGGACAGGGAAGGTACGAGACCCAGTACTTC. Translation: CASSEPFGQGRYETQYF. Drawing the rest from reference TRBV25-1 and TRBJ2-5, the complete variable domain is EADIYQTPRYLVIGTGKKITLECSQTMGHDKMYWYQQDPGMELHLIHYSYGVNSTEKGDLSSESTVSRIRTEHFPLTLESARPSHTSQYLCASSEPFGQGRYETQYFGPGTRLLVL.

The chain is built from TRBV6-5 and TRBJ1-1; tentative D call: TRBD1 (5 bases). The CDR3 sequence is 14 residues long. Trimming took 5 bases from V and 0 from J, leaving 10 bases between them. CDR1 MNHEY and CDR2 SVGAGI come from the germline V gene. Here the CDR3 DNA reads TGTGCCAGCAGTAAGAAGGGGATGAACACTGAAGCTTTCTTT. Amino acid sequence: CASSKKGMNTEAFF.

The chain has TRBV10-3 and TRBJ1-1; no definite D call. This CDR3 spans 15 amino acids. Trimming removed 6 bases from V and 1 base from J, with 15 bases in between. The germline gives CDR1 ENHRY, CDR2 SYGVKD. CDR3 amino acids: CAIRTRGDSNTEAFF. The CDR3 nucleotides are TGTGCCATCAGGACCCGGGGAGACTCGAACACTGAAGCTTTCTTT.

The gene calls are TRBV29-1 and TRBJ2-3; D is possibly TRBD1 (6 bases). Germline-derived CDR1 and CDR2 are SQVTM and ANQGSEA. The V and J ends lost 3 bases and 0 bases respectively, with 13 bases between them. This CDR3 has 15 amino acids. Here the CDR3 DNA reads TGCAGCGTTGAGGGGACACCCTCTAGCACAGATACGCAGTATTTT. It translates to CSVEGTPSSTDTQYF.

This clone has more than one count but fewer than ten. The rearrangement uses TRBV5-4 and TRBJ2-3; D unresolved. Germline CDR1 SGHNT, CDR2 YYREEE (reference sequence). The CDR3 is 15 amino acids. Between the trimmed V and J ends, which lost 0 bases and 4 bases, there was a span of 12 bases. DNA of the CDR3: TGTGCCAGCAGCTTGGACCCGGATGCCTCAGATACGCAGTATTTT. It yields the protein CASSLDPDASDTQYF.

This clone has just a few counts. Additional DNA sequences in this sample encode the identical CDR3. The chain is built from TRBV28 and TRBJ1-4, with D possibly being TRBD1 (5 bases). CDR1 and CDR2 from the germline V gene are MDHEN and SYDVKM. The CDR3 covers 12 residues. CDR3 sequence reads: CVTGRTNEKLFF. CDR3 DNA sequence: TGTGTAACAGGTCGAACTAATGAAAAACTGTTTTTT.

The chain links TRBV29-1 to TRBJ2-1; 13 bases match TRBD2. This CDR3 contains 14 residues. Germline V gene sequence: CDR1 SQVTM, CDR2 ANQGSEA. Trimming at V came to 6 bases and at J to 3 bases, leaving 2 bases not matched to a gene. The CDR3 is CSVTSGGIYNEQFF. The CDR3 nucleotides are TGCAGCGTGACTAGCGGGGGGATCTACAATGAGCAGTTCTTC.

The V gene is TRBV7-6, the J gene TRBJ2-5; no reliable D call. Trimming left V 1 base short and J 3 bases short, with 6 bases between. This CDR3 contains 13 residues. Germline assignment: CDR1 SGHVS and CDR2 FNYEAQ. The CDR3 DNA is TGTGCCAGCAGCTTAGTAGGGAAAGAGACCCAGTACTTC. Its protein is CASSLVGKETQYF.

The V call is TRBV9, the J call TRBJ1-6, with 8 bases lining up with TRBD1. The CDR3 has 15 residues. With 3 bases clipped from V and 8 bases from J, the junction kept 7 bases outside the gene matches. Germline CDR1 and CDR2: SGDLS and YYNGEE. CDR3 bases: TGTGCCAGCAGCGGAAAGACAGGGGATTATTCACCCCTCCACTTT. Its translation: CASSGKTGDYSPLHF. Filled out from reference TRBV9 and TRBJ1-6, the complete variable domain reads DSGVTQTPKHLITATGQRVTLRCSPRSGDLSVYWYQQSLDQGLQFLIQYYNGEERAKGNILERFSAQQFPDLHSELNLSSLELGDSALYFCASSGKTGDYSPLHFGNGTRLTVT.